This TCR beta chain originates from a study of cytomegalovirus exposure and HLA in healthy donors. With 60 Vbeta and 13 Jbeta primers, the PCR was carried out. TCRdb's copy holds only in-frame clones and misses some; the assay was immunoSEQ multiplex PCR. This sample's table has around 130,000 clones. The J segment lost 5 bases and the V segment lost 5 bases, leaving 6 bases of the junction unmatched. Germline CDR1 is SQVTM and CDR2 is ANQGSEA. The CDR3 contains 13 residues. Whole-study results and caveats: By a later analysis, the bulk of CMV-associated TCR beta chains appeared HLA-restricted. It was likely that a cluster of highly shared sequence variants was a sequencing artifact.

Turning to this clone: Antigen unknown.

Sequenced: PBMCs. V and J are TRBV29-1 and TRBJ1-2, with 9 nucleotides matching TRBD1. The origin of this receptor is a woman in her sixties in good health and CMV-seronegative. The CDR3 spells CSVTGTGIYGYTF. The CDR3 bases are TGCAGCGTTACCGGGACAGGGATTTATGGCTACACCTTC.